Shown below are 4 T cell receptor beta chains from a single sample sequenced in a study of cytomegalovirus exposure and HLA in healthy donors. This PCR relied on a set of 60 Vbeta primers and 13 Jbeta primers. Generated by immunoSEQ multiplex PCR, the TCRdb table keeps only in-frame clones and is missing some. The sample includes about 82,000 clones, around 73% of them seen just once. The source material was PBMCs. The receptors originated from a man between 45 and 60 years old in good health and CMV-seronegative.

The chain joins TRBV7-6 to TRBJ1-1; D is unclear. Germline CDR1 reads SGHVS; CDR2 reads FNYEAQ. The V end was cut by 0 bases, the J end by 1 base, with 21 bases between. There are 19 residues in the CDR3. CDR3 DNA sequence: TGTGCCAGCAGCTTAGCGCTCGGACGAGCGAGTGGGAGGAACACTGAAGCTTTCTTT. Translated: CASSLALGRASGRNTEAFF.

V gene TRBV28 combines with J gene TRBJ2-7; 7 bases are a match to TRBD2. Trimming took 2 bases from V and 2 from J; bases not matched to a gene: 6. The CDR3 is 15 amino acids. The germline V gene has CDR1 MDHEN and CDR2 SYDVKM. DNA of the CDR3: TGTGCCAGCAGTTTAGCGGCTAGCGGCACCTACGAGCAGTACTTC. The encoded protein is CASSLAASGTYEQYF. The complete variable domain, with remaining parts taken from reference TRBV28 and TRBJ2-7, reads DVKVTQSSRYLVKRTGEKVFLECVQDMDHENMFWYRQDPGLGLRLIYFSYDVKMKEKGDIPEGYSVSREKKERFSLILESASTNQTSMYLCASSLAASGTYEQYFGPGTRLTVT.

V usage is TRBV6-6 and J usage is TRBJ2-2; D uncertain. Trimming took 6 bases from V and 6 from J, leaving 11 bases between them. The CDR3 totals 13 residues. Germline assignment: CDR1 MNHNY and CDR2 SVGAGI (reference sequence). CDR3 nucleotides: TGTGCCAGCAGGGCCGGGTATGCCGGGGAGCTGTTTTTT. Translated: CASRAGYAGELFF.

The rearrangement uses TRBV4-3 and TRBJ2-4, with no clear D. V was clipped by 4 bases and J by 4 bases, with 11 bases between them. CDR1 is LGHNA, CDR2 YSLEER, per germline. CDR3 length equals 14 residues. CDR3 amino acids: CASSPGSLKNIQYF. The CDR3 bases are TGCGCCAGCAGCCCCGGGTCTTTAAAAAACATTCAGTACTTC.